This T cell receptor beta chain emerged from a study of lymphopenia after photon versus proton radiotherapy. Some clones are missing from TCRdb's copy, which holds only in-frame ones; the method was immunoSEQ multiplex PCR. The sample has about 39,000 clones, about 90% seen once. CDR3 size: 14 residues. J gave up 7 bases and V 4 bases, and 7 bases lay outside the gene matches. Germline V gives CDR1 MDHEN, CDR2 SYDVKM. Findings and limits, study-wide: Relative stability marked proton patients; photon patients lost diversity and naive cells. Oligoclonal CD8+ Temra expansion after nadir drove photon patients' diversity drop. Only patients who died were analyzed for survival; proton advantage is unproven. Larger post-nadir TCR diversity loss correlated inversely with survival in deceased patients.

About this clone: No antigen is known for it.

The sequencing here drew on peripheral blood, taken from a patient treated with photon-based radiotherapy. This sequence was found in a man in his sixties with cholangiocarcinoma. The chain links TRBV28 to TRBJ2-1; the match to TRBD1 covers 7 bases. CDR3 nucleotide sequence: TGTGCCAGCAGTTCCGGACAGGATCGGAATGAGCAGTTCTTC. Its translation is CASSSGQDRNEQFF.